The 7 T cell receptor beta chains presented below share a single source sample, sequenced in a study of cytomegalovirus exposure and HLA in healthy donors (dated by TCRdb to the late 2010s). Library preparation was by the immunoSEQ multiplex PCR assay. For the multiplex PCR, a mixture combining 60 forward primers for TCR Vbeta segments and 13 reverse primers for TCR Jbeta segments was used. TCRdb limited this immuneACCESS table to in-frame rearrangements with V and J called. A share of clones is missing; checked studies link under half to unresolved V genes, and the rest is unexplained. This sample comprises about 67,000 clones, approximately 80% of them detected only once. The leading ten clones occupy about 2.9% of the sample. Sequences were obtained from PBMCs. Receptor source: a woman in her twenties or thirties in good health and CMV-seronegative.

The V and J genes are TRBV5-1 and TRBJ2-2; TRBD1 aligns across 7 bases. Losses at the gene ends were 6 bases for V and 2 bases for J; bases not matched to a gene: 4. Germline V gene sequence: CDR1 SGHRS, CDR2 YFSETQ. This CDR3 comprises 14 residues. The CDR3 region is CASKGQENTGELFF. The CDR3 coding sequence is TGCGCCAGCAAAGGACAGGAAAACACCGGGGAGCTGTTTTTT.

This clone was recorded only once. This chain links TRBV5-8 with TRBJ2-7; D unresolved. The CDR3 has 14 residues. Between the trimmed V and J ends, which lost 0 bases and 2 bases, there was a span of 9 bases. Germline CDR1 and CDR2: SGHTS and YDEGEE. CDR3 bases: TGTGCCAGCAGCTTGGAGCCAGGTACCTACGAGCAGTACTTC. Translated: CASSLEPGTYEQYF. The full variable domain, with the rest looked up from reference TRBV5-8 and TRBJ2-7, is EAGVTQSPTHLIKTRGQQATLRCSPISGHTSVYWYQQALGLGLQFLLWYDEGEERNRGNFPPRFSGRQFPNYSSELNVNALELEDSALYLCASSLEPGTYEQYFGPGTRLTVT.

This sequence joins TRBV19 and TRBJ1-1; TRBD1 is a possible D gene (5 bases). The CDR3 sequence is 13 residues long. Deletions cut 3 bases from V and 4 bases from J, with 9 bases between. The germline gives CDR1 LNHDA, CDR2 SQIVND (reference sequence). The CDR3 sequence is CASSMGGGTEAFF. As DNA, the CDR3 is TGTGCCAGTAGTATGGGGGGGGGCACTGAAGCTTTCTTT.

This chain uses TRBV30 with TRBJ1-1, with 7 bases matching TRBD1. V gave up 3 bases and J gave up 7 bases; unmatched junction bases: 8. The V gene's germline CDR1 is GTSNPN and CDR2 SVGIG (reference sequence). This CDR3 region has 13 residues. CDR3 sequence: CAWSLGQAGEAFF. The CDR3 DNA is TGTGCCTGGAGCCTTGGACAGGCCGGTGAAGCTTTCTTT. Supplemented by reference TRBV30 and TRBJ1-1, the full variable domain reads SQTIHQWPATLVQPVGSPLSLECTVEGTSNPNLYWYRQAAGRGLQLLFYSVGIGQISSEVPQNLSASRPQDRQFILSSKKLLLSDSGFYLCAWSLGQAGEAFFGQGTRLTVV.

This sequence joins TRBV29-1 and TRBJ2-7; 9 bases are a match to TRBD1. This CDR3 is built from 14 residues. J lost 5 bases, V lost 6 bases, and 11 bases had no gene match. The germline V gene encodes CDR1 SQVTM and CDR2 ANQGSEA. CDR3 in amino acids: CSVAFPGQGNEQYF. Here the CDR3 DNA reads TGCAGCGTGGCCTTTCCGGGACAGGGAAACGAGCAGTACTTC.

CDR3 amino acids: CASSGQGTTTNEKLFF. For the CDR3, the DNA is TGTGCCAGCTCGGGACAGGGAACAACAACTAATGAAAAACTGTTTTTT. J is TRBJ1-4 and V is TRBV7-2; 9 bases agree with TRBD1. The CDR3 has 16 residues. The ends lost 8 bases at V and 0 bases at J; junction bases unmatched: 7. Germline-derived CDR1 and CDR2 are SGHTA and FQGNSA.

V is TRBV5-4 and J is TRBJ1-4, with D possibly matching TRBD1 (5 bases). This CDR3 is built from 15 residues. Germline CDR1 and CDR2: SGHNT and YYREEE (reference sequence). Trimming took 4 bases from V and 6 from J, leaving 16 bases between them. CDR3 bases: TGTGCCAGCAGCCCTGGGGCGGGGTCGGATGAAAAACTGTTTTTT. Its protein product is CASSPGAGSDEKLFF.